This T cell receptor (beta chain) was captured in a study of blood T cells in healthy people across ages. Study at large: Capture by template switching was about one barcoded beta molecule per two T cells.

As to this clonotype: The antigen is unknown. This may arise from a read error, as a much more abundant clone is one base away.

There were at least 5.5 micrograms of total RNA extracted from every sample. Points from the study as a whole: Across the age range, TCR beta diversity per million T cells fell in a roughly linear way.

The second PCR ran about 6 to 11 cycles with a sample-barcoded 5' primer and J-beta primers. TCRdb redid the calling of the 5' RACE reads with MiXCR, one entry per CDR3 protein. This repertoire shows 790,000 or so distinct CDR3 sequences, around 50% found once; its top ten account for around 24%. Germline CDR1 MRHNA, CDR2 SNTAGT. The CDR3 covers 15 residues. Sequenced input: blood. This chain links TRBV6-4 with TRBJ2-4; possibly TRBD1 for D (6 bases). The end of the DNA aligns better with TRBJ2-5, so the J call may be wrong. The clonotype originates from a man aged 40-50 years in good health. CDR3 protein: CASPVKGRGEETQYF. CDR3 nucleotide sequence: TGTGCCAGCCCCGTAAAGGGCAGGGGAGAAGAGACCCAGTACTTC.